This T cell receptor beta chain was recorded in a study of glioma-infiltrating T cells after dendritic cell vaccination. The V gene end was trimmed by 4 bases and the J gene end by 7 bases; junction bases not matched to a gene: 8. Looked up from germline, CDR1 is SQVTM and CDR2 is ANQGSEA. The CDR3 totals 14 residues. The immunoSEQ assay amplified TCRB CDR3 from up to 2 ug DNA. Repertoires were generated with immunoSEQ multiplex PCR, while TCRdb's copy carries only in-frame clones and drops some. The table lists about 50,000 clones, about 89% of them singletons. Turning to this clone: Antigen: not known.

Study-wide findings and caveats: Longer survival after dendritic cell vaccination followed higher pretreatment TIL content.

Time point in this sample: after dendritic cell vaccination, including at tumor progression/relapse. Sequenced material: blood, taken after dendritic cell vaccination. The rearrangement links TRBV29-1 to TRBJ2-3; 10 nucleotides line up with TRBD2. This TCR came from a human donor with glioblastoma. The CDR3 here is CSVAGASGGYTQYF. As DNA, the CDR3 is TGCAGCGTTGCGGGTGCTAGCGGGGGATATACGCAGTATTTT.